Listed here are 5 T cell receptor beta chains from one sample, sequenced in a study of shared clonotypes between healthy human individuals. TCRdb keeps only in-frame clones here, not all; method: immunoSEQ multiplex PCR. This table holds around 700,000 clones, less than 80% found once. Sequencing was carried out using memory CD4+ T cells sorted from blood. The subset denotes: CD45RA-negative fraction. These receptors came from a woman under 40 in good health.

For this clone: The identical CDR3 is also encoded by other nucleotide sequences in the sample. The CDR3 region is CASRRQGGSNQPQHF. The CDR3 region has the DNA TGTGCCAGTAGGAGACAGGGGGGAAGCAATCAGCCCCAGCATTTT. This chain joins TRBV19 and TRBJ1-5; TRBD1 agrees at 9 bases. This CDR3 comprises 15 residues. J gave up 1 base and V 6 bases, and 4 bases lay outside the gene matches. Germline V CDR1 and CDR2: LNHDA, SQIVND (reference sequence).

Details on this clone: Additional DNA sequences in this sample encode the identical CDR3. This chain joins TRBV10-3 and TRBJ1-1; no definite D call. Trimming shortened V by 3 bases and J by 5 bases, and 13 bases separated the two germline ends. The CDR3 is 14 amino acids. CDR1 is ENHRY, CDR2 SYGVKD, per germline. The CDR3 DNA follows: TGTGCCATCAGTGAAATTGGTCCTGGGACTGAAGCTTTCTTT. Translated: CAISEIGPGTEAFF.

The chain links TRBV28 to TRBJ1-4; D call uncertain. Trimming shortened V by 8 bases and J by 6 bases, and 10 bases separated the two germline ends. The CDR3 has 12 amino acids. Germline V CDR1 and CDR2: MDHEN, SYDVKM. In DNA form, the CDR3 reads TGTGCCAGCGCCCTTGGGTATGAAAAACTGTTTTTT. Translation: CASALGYEKLFF.

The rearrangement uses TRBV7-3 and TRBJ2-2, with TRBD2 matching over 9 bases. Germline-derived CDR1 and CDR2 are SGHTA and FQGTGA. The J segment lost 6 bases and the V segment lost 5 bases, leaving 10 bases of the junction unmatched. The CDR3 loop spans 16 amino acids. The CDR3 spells CASSPHAGGLPGELFF. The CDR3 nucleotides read TGTGCCAGCAGCCCCCATGCGGGAGGGTTGCCCGGGGAGCTGTTTTTT.

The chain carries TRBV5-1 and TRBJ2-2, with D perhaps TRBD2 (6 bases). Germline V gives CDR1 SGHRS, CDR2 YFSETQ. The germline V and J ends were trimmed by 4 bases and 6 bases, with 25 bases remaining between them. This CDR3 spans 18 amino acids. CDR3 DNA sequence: TGCGCCAGCAGCCCCGAACTGACTAGTCGGTCAGGGTCCGGGGAGCTGTTTTTT. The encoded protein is CASSPELTSRSGSGELFF. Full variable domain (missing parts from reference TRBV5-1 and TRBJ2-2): KAGVTQTPRYLIKTRGQQVTLSCSPISGHRSVSWYQQTPGQGLQFLFEYFSETQRNKGNFPGRFSGRQFSNSRSEMNVSTLELGDSALYLCASSPELTSRSGSGELFFGEGSRLTVL.